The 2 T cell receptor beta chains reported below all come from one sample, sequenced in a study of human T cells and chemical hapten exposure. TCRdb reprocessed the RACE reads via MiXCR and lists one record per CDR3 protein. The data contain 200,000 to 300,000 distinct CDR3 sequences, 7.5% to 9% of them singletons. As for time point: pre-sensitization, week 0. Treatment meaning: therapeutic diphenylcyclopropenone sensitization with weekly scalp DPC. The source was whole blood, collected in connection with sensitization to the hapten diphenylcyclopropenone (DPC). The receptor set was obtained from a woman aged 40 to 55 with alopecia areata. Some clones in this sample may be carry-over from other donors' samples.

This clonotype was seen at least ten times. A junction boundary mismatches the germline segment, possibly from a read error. CDR3 sequence reads: CASSLAGMNTEAFF. The CDR3 coding sequence is TGTGCCAGCAGTTTGGCAGGGATGAACACTGAAGCTTTCTTT. The genes are TRBV5-1 and TRBJ1-1, with D maybe TRBD1 (5 bases). Germline CDR1 is SGHRS and CDR2 is YFSETQ. The CDR3 spans 14 residues.

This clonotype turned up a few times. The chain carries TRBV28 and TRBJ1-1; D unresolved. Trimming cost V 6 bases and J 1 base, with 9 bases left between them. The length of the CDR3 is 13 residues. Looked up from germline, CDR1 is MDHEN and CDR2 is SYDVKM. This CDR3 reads CASRPRQNTEAFF. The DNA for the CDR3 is TGTGCCAGCAGGCCCAGACAGAACACTGAAGCTTTCTTT.